The rows below give T cell receptor beta chains drawn from one sample of a study of radiotherapy plus CTLA-4 blockade in lung cancer. This table comes from immunoSEQ multiplex PCR, and its TCRdb copy is limited to in-frame clones, with some not included. This repertoire shows over 50,000 clones, around four fifths found once; its top ten account for around 3.2%. The sample consisted of peripheral blood, taken from a patient treated with radiotherapy plus ipilimumab. The receptors shown here come from a human donor with non-small cell lung cancer who had a partial response to radiotherapy plus ipilimumab. Both conserved end residues are part of each CDR3. The order of the fields is D gene, V gene, J gene, clone size, CDR3 DNA, CDR3 protein. D genes are given only for firm matches. Clone size, where shown, is once, few, many, or a class for clones that have expanded.

TRBD2	TRBV5-1	TRBJ2-5	-	TGCGCCAGCAGCTTGGGTGCGGGGGAACAAGAGACCCAGTACTTC	CASSLGAGEQETQYF
-	TRBV19	TRBJ2-3	once	TGTGCCAGTATGTCAGGGGCGGCAGATACGCAGTATTTT	CASMSGAADTQYF
TRBD2	TRBV19	TRBJ2-1	-	TGTGCCAGTAGTTTCGGACTAGCGGGGGGGGATGAGCAGTTCTTC	CASSFGLAGGDEQFF
-	TRBV25-1	TRBJ1-1	-	TGTGCCAGCACCGCAGGGTGGGGTAAGGTTGAAGCTTTCTTT	CASTAGWGKVEAFF
TRBD1	TRBV27	TRBJ1-2	-	TGTGCCAGCACCACCAGACAGGGGGCGCAGGGCTACACCTTC	CASTTRQGAQGYTF
TRBD1	TRBV15	TRBJ1-1	-	TGTGCCACCAGCAGCCGGGACAGGGACTTTGGAGCTTTCTTT	CATSSRDRDFGAFF
-	TRBV11-3	TRBJ1-1	few	TGTGCCAGCAGCTTAGGCGGGGGCGGTTACACTGAAGCTTTCTTT	CASSLGGGGYTEAFF
TRBD2	TRBV7-6	TRBJ2-1	-	TGTGCCAGCAGCTCTACTAGCGGGGGGGCCTCCTACAATGAGCAGTTCTTC	CASSSTSGGASYNEQFF
TRBD2	TRBV27	TRBJ2-1	-	TGTGCCAGCAGTTGGTCTAGCGGTAGCTCCTACAATGAGCAGTTCTTC	CASSWSSGSSYNEQFF
-	TRBV2	TRBJ2-5	-	TGTGCCAGCAGTGAAAGACTTTCAGACCAGTACTTC	CASSERLSDQYF
-	TRBV27	TRBJ2-2	-	TGTGCCAGCAGTTTACTGGACAGAGCGAACACCGGGGAGCTGTTTTTT	CASSLLDRANTGELFF
TRBD1	TRBV5-6	TRBJ2-7	few	TGTGCCAGCAGCTCAATCGGACAGGGAGACGAGCAGTACTTC	CASSSIGQGDEQYF
TRBD1	TRBV7-2	TRBJ1-1	few	TGTGCCAGCAGCTTAGGGGGGACAGGGGGGACTGAAGCTTTCTTT	CASSLGGTGGTEAFF
-	TRBV19	TRBJ2-4	-	TGTGCCAGTAGCGCATCCGGGACTCGGGTGGCCAAAAACATTCAGTACTTC	CASSASGTRVAKNIQYF
-	TRBV28	TRBJ1-2	once	TGTGCCAGCAGTCAGGGCGGCTATGGCTACACCTTC	CASSQGGYGYTF
TRBD1	TRBV19	TRBJ2-3	-	TGTGCCAGTAGTACCGGGACAGGGGGCGCAGATACGCAGTATTTT	CASSTGTGGADTQYF
TRBD2	TRBV7-2	TRBJ2-5	-	TGTGCCAGCTCCCTATCTAGCGGGGGAGAGACCCAGTACTTC	CASSLSSGGETQYF
TRBD1	TRBV19	TRBJ2-5	-	TGTGCCAGTAGTAGGGACAGGTTAATAGAGACCCAGTACTTC	CASSRDRLIETQYF
TRBD2	TRBV4-1	TRBJ2-1	-	TGCGCCAGCACCCAAGAGGGGACTAGCAGCAATGAGCAGTTCTTC	CASTQEGTSSNEQFF
-	TRBV7-2	TRBJ1-1	-	TGTGCCAGCAGCTTAGTGCAGGGATTGGGCACTGAAGCTTTCTTT	CASSLVQGLGTEAFF
-	TRBV4-2	TRBJ2-4	-	TGTGCCAGCAGCCAAGCATCACAAAAAAACATTCAGTACTTC	CASSQASQKNIQYF
TRBD1	TRBV5-1	TRBJ2-5	-	TGCGCCAGCAGCTTAAAGGGGGCCCAGGAGACCCAGTACTTC	CASSLKGAQETQYF
TRBD1	TRBV4-2	TRBJ2-2	-	TGTGCCAGCAGCCACCCGGGACAGGGGGCCTACGGGGAGCTGTTTTTT	CASSHPGQGAYGELFF
TRBD2	TRBV6-5	TRBJ2-3	-	TGTGCCAGCAGTTCCCCTAGCGGGGGGACAGATACGCAGTATTTT	CASSSPSGGTDTQYF
-	TRBV5-4	TRBJ2-1	-	TGTGCCAGCAGCTTGTCACTCAATGAGCAGTTCTTC	CASSLSLNEQFF
-	TRBV10-3	TRBJ1-1	-	TGTGCCATCAGTAGTCAAGGGGGGGGGACTGAAGCTTTCTTT	CAISSQGGGTEAFF
-	TRBV19	TRBJ2-7	-	TGTGCCAGTAGTATAACTGGGCCATCGCCCTACGAGCAGTACTTC	CASSITGPSPYEQYF
-	TRBV27	TRBJ1-5	-	TGTGCCAGCAGTTTACAGTTCAATCAGCCCCAGCATTTT	CASSLQFNQPQHF
TRBD2	TRBV27	TRBJ2-2	medium-sized	TGTGCCAGCACCGAAACATCTAGCGGGCGGAACACCGGGGAGCTGTTTTTT	CASTETSSGRNTGELFF
-	TRBV7-9	TRBJ1-2	-	TGTGCCAGCAGCTTAGGACAGAACGGCTACACCTTC	CASSLGQNGYTF
TRBD2	TRBV6-6	TRBJ2-2	-	TGTGCCAGCAGTGACTGGGGGGAGGGCGGGGAGCTGTTTTTT	CASSDWGEGGELFF
-	TRBV5-1	TRBJ1-1	few	TGCGCCAGCAGCTTGGAGACAGGTGGGTTTATGAACACTGAAGCTTTCTTT	CASSLETGGFMNTEAFF
TRBD1	TRBV19	TRBJ1-2	-	TGTGCCAGTAGTACCGCCGACAGGGCGGGCTATGGCTACACCTTC	CASSTADRAGYGYTF
-	TRBV5-1	TRBJ1-4	-	TGCGCCAGCACTCCTGGACAGTCAACTAATGAAAAACTGTTTTTT	CASTPGQSTNEKLFF
-	TRBV5-6	TRBJ2-2	once	TGTGCCAGCAGTCTACAGGGCGACACCGGGGAGCTGTTTTTT	CASSLQGDTGELFF
TRBD1	TRBV28	TRBJ1-4	-	TGTGCCAGCAGTTTATGGGCGGGGACAGGGCCGCAAAAACTGTTTTTT	CASSLWAGTGPQKLFF
-	TRBV11-1	TRBJ2-7	-	TGTGCCAGCAGCAAATCAGGGGAATCCTACGAGCAGTACTTC	CASSKSGESYEQYF
-	TRBV6-1	TRBJ1-6	-	TGTGCCAGCAGCCGACAGGAGTATAATTCACCCCTCCACTTT	CASSRQEYNSPLHF
TRBD1	TRBV9	TRBJ1-2	-	TGTGCCAGCAGCCTCGGGGGACAGGATTATGGCTACACCTTC	CASSLGGQDYGYTF
-	TRBV11-3	TRBJ2-2	-	TGTGCCAGCAGCCAGACCGGGGAGCTGTTTTTT	CASSQTGELFF
TRBD2	TRBV7-2	TRBJ2-7	-	TGTGCCAGCAGCTTAGGGGGGACTAGCGGATACGAGCAGTACTTC	CASSLGGTSGYEQYF
TRBD1	TRBV18	TRBJ1-2	-	TGTGCCAGCTCACCAAGGGGGCGGGCTGGCTACACCTTC	CASSPRGRAGYTF
-	TRBV7-8	TRBJ2-2	once	TGTGCCAGCAGCCTAAAGAACACCGGGGAGCTGTTTTTT	CASSLKNTGELFF
TRBD1	TRBV27	TRBJ1-4	once	TGTGCCAGCAGGTTGACAGGGACTGGGAAACTGTTTTTT	CASRLTGTGKLFF
-	TRBV10-3	TRBJ1-2	few	TGTGCCATCAGTGGGCCGACGGAGGGGAACTATGGCTACACCTTC	CAISGPTEGNYGYTF
-	TRBV9	TRBJ2-1	-	TGTGCCAGCAGCGTAGGTGTCGGCTCCTACAATGAGCAGTTCTTC	CASSVGVGSYNEQFF
TRBD1	TRBV19	TRBJ1-5	-	TGTGCCAGTAGTATTCGGGCAGGGGGGAGTCAGCCCCAGCATTTT	CASSIRAGGSQPQHF
TRBD1	TRBV11-3	TRBJ2-3	-	TGTGCCAGCAGCTTAGATCGACAGGGGGGGGATACGCAGTATTTT	CASSLDRQGGDTQYF